This passage covers 25 T cell receptor beta chains from one sample sequenced in a study of identifying expanded T cells in peripheral blood. Libraries were prepared by immunoSEQ multiplex PCR; TCRdb keeps only in-frame clonotypes and omits some of them. The profile shows around 99,000 clones, roughly nine tenths of them singletons. The specimen was blood. The receptors here all came from a person aged 18-70 years in good health.

The J gene is TRBJ1-2, the V gene TRBV5-1; 8 bases line up with TRBD1. CDR1 is SGHRS and CDR2 is YFSETQ in the germline V gene. The CDR3 is made up of 14 amino acids. Trimming cost V 4 bases and J 2 bases; bases outside gene matches: 4. CDR3 coding DNA: TGCGCCAGCAGCGAGACAGGGGCCAACTATGGCTACACCTTC. Its translation: CASSETGANYGYTF.

V usage is TRBV19 and J usage is TRBJ1-2; D is unclear. The germline CDR1 and CDR2 sequences are LNHDA and SQIVND (reference sequence). This CDR3 spans 10 amino acids. V was shortened by 4 bases and J by 8 bases, with 5 bases between the two germline ends. CDR3 residues: CASSNGGYTF. DNA of the CDR3: TGTGCCAGTAGTAACGGAGGCTACACCTTC.

V usage is TRBV5-4 and J usage is TRBJ1-6; 9 bases fit TRBD1. With 5 bases clipped from V and 9 bases from J, the junction kept 9 bases outside the gene matches. CDR1 is SGHNT, CDR2 YYREEE, per germline (reference sequence). The CDR3 is 15 amino acids. The CDR3 is CASRQGQGITSPLHF. CDR3 nucleotide sequence: TGTGCCAGCAGGCAGGGACAGGGAATAACTTCACCCCTCCACTTT.

The V call is TRBV6-1, the J call TRBJ2-7, with D unresolved. CDR1 is MNHNS and CDR2 is SASEGT in the germline V gene. The CDR3 sequence is 16 residues long. Trimming left V 1 base short and J 2 bases short, with 15 bases between. The CDR3 loop reads CASSEVGAETTYEQYF. The CDR3 DNA is TGTGCCAGCAGTGAAGTAGGCGCGGAGACCACCTACGAGCAGTACTTC.

This chain joins TRBV5-4 and TRBJ1-2, with 8 positions matching TRBD1. The J segment lost 6 bases and the V segment lost 1 base, leaving 11 bases of the junction unmatched. The length of the CDR3 is 16 residues. Looked up from germline, CDR1 is SGHNT and CDR2 is YYREEE (reference sequence). The CDR3 reads CASSLQIGRGQDGYTF. CDR3 nucleotide sequence: TGTGCCAGCAGCTTGCAAATCGGCAGGGGGCAGGATGGCTACACCTTC.

This clone was counted a few times. The V gene is TRBV6-1, the J gene TRBJ2-2, with TRBD2 matching 11 bases. Looked up from germline, CDR1 is MNHNS and CDR2 is SASEGT. CDR3 length: 15 amino acids. Trimming took 6 bases from V and 4 from J; bases not matched to a gene: 4. The CDR3 loop is CASSRTSGFTGELFF. CDR3 sequence (DNA): TGTGCCAGCAGCAGGACTAGCGGGTTCACCGGGGAGCTGTTTTTT.

The rearrangement joins TRBV7-3 to TRBJ1-2; D is uncertain. CDR1 is SGHTA, CDR2 FQGTGA, per germline. The CDR3 has 15 residues. Trimming stripped 2 bases from V and 5 bases from J, with 15 bases between. This chain's CDR3 is CASSLDYAPGYGYTF. Written as DNA, the CDR3 is TGTGCCAGCAGCTTAGATTACGCGCCGGGATATGGCTACACCTTC. The full variable domain, completed using reference TRBV7-3 and TRBJ1-2, is GAGVSQTPSNKVTEKGKYVELRCDPISGHTALYWYRQSLGQGPEFLIYFQGTGAADDSGLPNDRFFAVRPEGSVSTLKIQRTERGDSAVYLCASSLDYAPGYGYTFGSGTRLTVV.

The chain employs TRBV9 and TRBJ2-5, with a weak D call TRBD1 (5 bases). V lost 2 bases, J lost 1 base, and 12 bases lay in between. CDR1 is SGDLS, CDR2 YYNGEE, per germline. The CDR3 covers 15 residues. CDR3: CASSVTDLFQETQYF. Written as DNA, the CDR3 is TGTGCCAGCAGCGTGACAGATCTCTTCCAAGAGACCCAGTACTTC.

The CDR3 DNA sequence: TGTGCCAGCAAAAAAGCGGGTAGCACAGATACGCAGTATTTT. It specifies CASKKAGSTDTQYF. The chain joins TRBV2 to TRBJ2-3, with D perhaps matching TRBD2 (6 bases). This CDR3 region has 14 residues. Germline values: CDR1 SNHLY, CDR2 FYNNEI. V gave up 7 bases and J gave up 0 bases, with 11 bases separating them. Looking up the rest from reference TRBV2 and TRBJ2-3 gives the full variable domain: EPEVTQTPSHQVTQMGQEVILRCVPISNHLYFYWYRQILGQKVEFLVSFYNNEISEKSEIFDDQFSVERPDGSNFTLKIRSTKLEDSAMYFCASKKAGSTDTQYFGPGTRLTVL.

The chain employs TRBV9 and TRBJ2-7; D remains unclear. Between the trimmed V and J ends, which lost 0 bases and 11 bases, there was a span of 9 bases. In germline, CDR1 is SGDLS, CDR2 YYNGEE. This CDR3 spans 11 amino acids. The CDR3 DNA sequence: TGTGCCAGCAGCGTAGTTGGTAGTAAGTACTTC. Protein: CASSVVGSKYF.

This clone was picked up one time. This sequence joins TRBV7-3 and TRBJ2-1; D remains ambiguous. The germline V gene has CDR1 SGHTA and CDR2 FQGTGA. Trimming shortened V by 5 bases and J by 4 bases, and 12 bases separated the two germline ends. The length of the CDR3 is 14 residues. CDR3 coding DNA: TGTGCCAGCAGCGTGGCCGTTGGGTACAATGAGCAGTTCTTC. Translation: CASSVAVGYNEQFF.

V is TRBV19 and J is TRBJ1-2; D is unresolved. The CDR3 consists of 15 residues. CDR1 is LNHDA and CDR2 is SQIVND in the germline V gene (reference sequence). The V gene lost 3 bases and the J gene lost 4 bases, with 15 bases spanning the gap. CDR3: CASSIVHQSIYGYTF. CDR3 nucleotides: TGTGCCAGTAGTATCGTCCATCAGTCCATCTATGGCTACACCTTC.

This clone was found many times. This chain links TRBV4-1 with TRBJ1-5, with D uncertain. Trimming cost V 0 bases and J 5 bases, with 8 bases left between them. The germline CDR1 and CDR2 sequences are MGHRA and YSYEKL. The CDR3 totals 14 residues. The CDR3 sequence is CASSQDPGYQPQHF. The CDR3 DNA sequence: TGCGCCAGCAGCCAAGATCCGGGTTATCAGCCCCAGCATTTT.

V and J are TRBV18 and TRBJ1-4; D not certain. The CDR3 contains 13 residues. The V end lost 4 bases, the J end lost 2 bases, and 5 bases lay between the germline ends. CDR1 and CDR2 from the germline V gene are KGHSH and LQKENI. The CDR3 coding sequence is TGTGCCAGCTCACAGACGACTAATGAAAAACTGTTTTTT. Amino acid sequence: CASSQTTNEKLFF.

The chain combines TRBV11-2 with TRBJ2-7; 9 bases agree with TRBD1. CDR3 size: 15 residues. V dropped 8 bases and J dropped 2; count of bases not matched to a gene: 10. Germline CDR1 and CDR2: SGHAT and FQNNGV. The CDR3 sequence: CASYSRDRATYEQYF. CDR3 bases: TGTGCCAGCTACTCCCGGGACAGGGCTACCTACGAGCAGTACTTC.

This chain uses TRBV11-2 with TRBJ2-3, with D tentatively TRBD2 (7 bases). Trimming cost V 4 bases and J 2 bases, with 13 bases left between them. In germline, CDR1 is SGHAT, CDR2 FQNNGV. The CDR3 covers 15 residues. The CDR3 DNA reads as TGTGCCAGCAGCTCCAGGGGAGGGGCCACAGATACGCAGTATTTT. It specifies CASSSRGGATDTQYF.

In DNA, the CDR3 is TGCGCCAGCAGTGGGGGACAGCCACGCACAGATACGCAGTATTTT. Its protein product is CASSGGQPRTDTQYF. V gene TRBV10-2 combines with J gene TRBJ2-3; 7 nucleotides line up with TRBD1. Germline CDR1 WSHSY, CDR2 SAAADI. CDR3 size: 15 residues. J lost 1 base, V lost 4 bases, and 5 bases had no gene match.

The chain recombines TRBV9 with TRBJ1-1, with 7 bases matching TRBD1. Germline CDR1 SGDLS, CDR2 YYNGEE. This CDR3 region has 14 residues. V lost 0 bases and J lost 3; bases outside the gene matches: 2. The CDR3 DNA reads as TGTGCCAGCAGCGTAGTAGGGGGCCACACTGAAGCTTTCTTT. This translates into CASSVVGGHTEAFF. The full variable domain, its missing parts supplied by reference TRBV9 and TRBJ1-1, is DSGVTQTPKHLITATGQRVTLRCSPRSGDLSVYWYQQSLDQGLQFLIQYYNGEERAKGNILERFSAQQFPDLHSELNLSSLELGDSALYFCASSVVGGHTEAFFGQGTRLTVV.

The chain recombines TRBV7-8 with TRBJ2-5; D perhaps matches TRBD1 (6 bases). The CDR3 totals 15 residues. V was shortened by 6 bases and J by 1 base, with 15 bases between the two germline ends. The germline CDR1 and CDR2 sequences are SGHVS and FQNEAQ. The CDR3 DNA is TGTGCCAGCAGGCCGGGACAAATCGTCCAAGAGACCCAGTACTTC. Protein sequence: CASRPGQIVQETQYF.

J is TRBJ1-5 and V is TRBV7-9; tentative D call: TRBD1 (5 bases). Per germline, CDR1 SEHNR and CDR2 FQNEAQ (reference sequence). V lost 1 base and J 2 bases, leaving 12 bases between the germline ends. CDR3 length: 16 residues. The CDR3 region is CASSLGRGSGNQPQHF. CDR3 DNA sequence: TGTGCCAGCAGCTTAGGAAGGGGCTCGGGCAATCAGCCCCAGCATTTT.

The chain has TRBV9 and TRBJ1-4, with 7 bases identical to TRBD1. The CDR3 has 15 residues. Germline values: CDR1 SGDLS, CDR2 YYNGEE. Unmatched junction bases numbered 6, after V lost 2 bases and J lost 5 bases. CDR3 DNA sequence: TGTGCCAGCAGCGTCAGGGGGGCCGGGAATGAAAAACTGTTTTTT. Translating gives CASSVRGAGNEKLFF.

With respect to this clone: The junction departs from the called germline gene at one end, perhaps through a read error. The V gene is TRBV11-2, the J gene TRBJ2-2, with TRBD2 as a possible D gene (5 bases). CDR3 length equals 14 residues. Germline V lookup: CDR1 SGHAT, CDR2 FQNNGV. CDR3 DNA: TGTGCCAGCAGCGAGGGCCCAAACACCGGGGAGCTGTCTTTT. This codes for CASSEGPNTGELSF.

Details on this clone: Other DNA variants within this sample encode the same CDR3. The gene calls are TRBV5-1 and TRBJ2-5, with TRBD2 as a possible D gene (6 bases). Looked up from germline, CDR1 is SGHRS and CDR2 is YFSETQ. V was cut by 1 base and J by 2 bases, with 9 bases left in between. This CDR3 contains 14 residues. The DNA of the CDR3 is TGCGCCAGCAGCTTGTCCGGGGGTCAAGAGACCCAGTACTTC. Residues: CASSLSGGQETQYF.

The chain joins TRBV6-1 to TRBJ2-6; D is unclear. V lost 6 bases, J lost 4 bases, and 10 bases lay in between. This CDR3 is 14 amino acids long. Germline assignment: CDR1 MNHNS and CDR2 SASEGT. The chain's CDR3 is CASRVGSGANVLTF. In DNA, the CDR3 is TGTGCCAGCAGGGTGGGTTCCGGGGCCAACGTCCTGACTTTC.

The J gene is TRBJ2-2, the V gene TRBV18; TRBD1 matches at 11 bases. V dropped 4 bases and J dropped 6; count of bases not matched to a gene: 7. The CDR3 spans 16 residues. Germline V lookup: CDR1 KGHSH, CDR2 LQKENI. The CDR3 region is CASSQGQGALAGELFF. In DNA, the CDR3 is TGTGCCAGCTCACAAGGACAGGGGGCGCTGGCCGGGGAGCTGTTTTTT.